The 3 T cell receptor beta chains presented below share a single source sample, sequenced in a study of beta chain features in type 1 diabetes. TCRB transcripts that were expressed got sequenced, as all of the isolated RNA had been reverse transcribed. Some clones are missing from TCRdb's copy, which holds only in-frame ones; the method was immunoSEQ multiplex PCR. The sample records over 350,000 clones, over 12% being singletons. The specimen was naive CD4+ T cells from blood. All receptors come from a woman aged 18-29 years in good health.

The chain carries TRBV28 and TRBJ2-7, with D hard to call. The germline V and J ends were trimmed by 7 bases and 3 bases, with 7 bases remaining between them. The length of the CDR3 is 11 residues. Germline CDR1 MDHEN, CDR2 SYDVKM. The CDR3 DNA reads TGTGCCAGCACGGGTAGCTACGAGCAGTACTTC. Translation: CASTGSYEQYF.

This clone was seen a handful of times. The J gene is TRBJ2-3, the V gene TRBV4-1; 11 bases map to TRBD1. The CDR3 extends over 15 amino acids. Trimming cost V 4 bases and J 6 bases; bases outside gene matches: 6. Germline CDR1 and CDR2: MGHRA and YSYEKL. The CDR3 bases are TGCGCCAGCAGCCGAGCGGACAGGGGGCTTGATACGCAGTATTTT. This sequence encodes CASSRADRGLDTQYF.

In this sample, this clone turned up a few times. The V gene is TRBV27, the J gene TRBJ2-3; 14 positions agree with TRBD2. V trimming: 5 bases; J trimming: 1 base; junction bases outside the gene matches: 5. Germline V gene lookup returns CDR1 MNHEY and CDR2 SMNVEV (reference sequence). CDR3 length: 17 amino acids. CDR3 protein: CASSLLGLAGGTDTQYF. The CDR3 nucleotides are TGTGCCAGCAGTCTCCTGGGACTAGCGGGGGGCACAGATACGCAGTATTTT.